This T cell receptor beta chain was recovered during a study of blood T cells in healthy people across ages (dated by TCRdb to the mid-2010s). Regarding the complete study: In model experiments, roughly one uniquely barcoded TCR beta cDNA molecule per two T cells was captured by template switching. To track age-related changes in TCR beta repertoire diversity, the study relied on deep sequencing normalized with unique cDNA molecular identifiers. The donors were split into four age groups: young (average around 15 years), middle-aged (roughly 42), aged (more than 60) and long-lived (over 80). To avoid experimental bias, donors of different ages were randomly spread across the sequencing lanes. Two additional independent replicas of 1 million unique cDNA reads from the same blood draw were analyzed for two donors (one aged 18 to 30 and one aged 80 or older). What the study reported, not specific to this receptor: Conclusive comparison of naive and antigen-experienced compartments was prevented by the profiling of bulk unsorted PBMCs. Donor CMV infection status was unknown, potentially confounding age-related changes in expanded clonotypes. Estimates of total diversity based on one million sequenced T cells were regarded as lower bounds and as underestimates. As age increased, observed TCR beta diversity per million T cells dropped in a roughly linear way, and a significant reduction was already evident by age approximately 40. Compared with the aged group, the long-lived group had more naive CD4+ T cells, fewer expanded clones and increased TCR diversity, suggesting age selection. The percentage of naive T cells measured by flow cytometry correlated strongly with observed TCR beta diversity.

The library relied on 5' RACE. Reads for this sample came from an Illumina HiSeq 2500. A second PCR of about 7 to 12 cycles was run with a J-beta primer mix and a sample-barcoded 5' primer. Each TCR beta cDNA molecule received a unique molecular identifier from a template-switch 5' adaptor carrying 12 random nucleotides. Each sample yielded at least 2.5 million CDR3-containing paired-end reads. All of the RNA was converted into first-strand cDNA using the Mint cDNA synthesis kit, with a TRBC-specific oligonucleotide serving as the primer. All cDNA was treated with uracil-DNA glycosylase and then went through a first 18-cycle PCR with the universal primers M1SS and BC2_uni_R. As for the authors' bioinformatics: For normalization, 1 million high-quality reads were randomly selected from each sample, with every read carrying a distinct molecular identifier. Reads sharing molecular identifiers were discarded rather than binned into consensus sequences. CDR3 identification, clonotype clustering and error correction used MiTCR with a Q25 quality threshold and the strictest error-elimination algorithm. Lower-bound total TCR beta diversity was estimated with a nonparametric unseen species model using Euler transformation. The public reads were reanalyzed by TCRdb: fastp trimming at Q25, MiXCR alignment, in-frame beta chains only. Here each entry gathers all rows of one CDR3 protein and keeps the most common genes and DNA. These V and J calls originate from TCRdb's pipeline instead of the authors' own analysis. This sample holds approximately 360,000 distinct CDR3 sequences; 45% to 65% were observed only once. The top ten constitute roughly 51% of the sample.

Systemically healthy Caucasian individuals from Russia, approximately 39 in total and aged about 6 to 100 years, were included as donors. Each donor gave roughly 9 milliliters of peripheral blood, drawn into EDTA-treated Vacutainer tubes. Ficoll-Paque density-gradient centrifugation was used to isolate PBMCs, with at least 6 million per sample. Total RNA, at least 6 micrograms per sample, was extracted from PBMCs with Trizol reagent. For every donor, an aliquot of PBMCs went through flow cytometry to measure the percentages of naive CD45RAhigh/CD27high T cells. For CDR1 and CDR2, the germline V gene lists KGHSH and LQKENI. Spanning cysteine to phenylalanine, the CDR3 consists of 15 amino acids. Just the 45-base CDR3 DNA is kept, in frame starting at base 1. Trimming takes 8 bases from V and 0 bases from J, and the germline ends sit 14 bases apart. On this clonotype: Its antigen is unknown. Base qualities are not recorded, but no much larger clone differs from it by a single base.

The chain joins TRBV18 to TRBJ2-1, with an unclear D gene assignment. The sequenced sample was blood. This TCR was recovered from a man between 60 and 75 years old in good health. The sequence in DNA is TGTGCCAGCACCAGAGTCCAAAGCTCCTACAATGAGCAGTTCTTC. The encoded protein is CASTRVQSSYNEQFF. The CDR3 plus the reference TRBV18 and TRBJ2-1 genes for the other parts give the full variable domain: NAGVMQNPRHLVRRRGQEARLRCSPMKGHSHVYWYRQLPEEGLKFMVYLQKENIIDESGMPKERFSAEFPKEGPSILRIQQVVRGDSAAYFCASTRVQSSYNEQFFGPGTRLTVL.